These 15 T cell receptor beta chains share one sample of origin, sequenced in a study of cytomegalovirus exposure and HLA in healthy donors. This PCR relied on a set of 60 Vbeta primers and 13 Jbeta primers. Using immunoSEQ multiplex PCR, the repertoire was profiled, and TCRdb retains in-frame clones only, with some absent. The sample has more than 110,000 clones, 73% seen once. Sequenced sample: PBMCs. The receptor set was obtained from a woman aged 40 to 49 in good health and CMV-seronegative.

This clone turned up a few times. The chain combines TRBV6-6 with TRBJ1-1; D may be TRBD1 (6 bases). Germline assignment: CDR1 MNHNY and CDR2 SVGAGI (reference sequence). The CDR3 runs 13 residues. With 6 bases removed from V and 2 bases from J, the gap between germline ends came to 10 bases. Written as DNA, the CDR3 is TGTGCCAGCAGAGGACAGTATAACACTGAAGCTTTCTTT. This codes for CASRGQYNTEAFF.

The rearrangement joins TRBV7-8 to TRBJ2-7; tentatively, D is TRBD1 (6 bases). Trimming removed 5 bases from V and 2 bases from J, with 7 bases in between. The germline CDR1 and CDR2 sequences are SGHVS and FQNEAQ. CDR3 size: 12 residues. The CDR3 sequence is CASSPGAYEQYV. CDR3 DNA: TGTGCCAGCAGCCCAGGGGCCTACGAGCAGTACGTC.

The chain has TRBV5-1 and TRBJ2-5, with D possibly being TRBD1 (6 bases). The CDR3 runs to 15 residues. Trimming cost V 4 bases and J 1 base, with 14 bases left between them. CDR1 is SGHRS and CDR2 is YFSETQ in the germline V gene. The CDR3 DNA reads TGCGCCAGCAGCCCATTACAGGGTACCCAAGAGACCCAGTACTTC. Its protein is CASSPLQGTQETQYF. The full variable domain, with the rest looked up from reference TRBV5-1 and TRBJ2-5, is KAGVTQTPRYLIKTRGQQVTLSCSPISGHRSVSWYQQTPGQGLQFLFEYFSETQRNKGNFPGRFSGRQFSNSRSEMNVSTLELGDSALYLCASSPLQGTQETQYFGPGTRLLVL.

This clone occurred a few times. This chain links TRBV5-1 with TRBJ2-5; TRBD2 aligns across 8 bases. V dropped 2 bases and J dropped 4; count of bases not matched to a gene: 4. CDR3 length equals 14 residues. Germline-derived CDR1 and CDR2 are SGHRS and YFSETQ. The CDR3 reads CASSLGLAGETQYF. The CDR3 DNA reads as TGCGCCAGCAGCTTAGGACTAGCAGGAGAGACCCAGTACTTC.

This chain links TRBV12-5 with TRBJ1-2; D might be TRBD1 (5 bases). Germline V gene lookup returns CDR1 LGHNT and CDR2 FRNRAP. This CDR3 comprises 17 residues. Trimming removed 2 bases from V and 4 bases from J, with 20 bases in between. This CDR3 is CASGLRDLVGITYGYTF. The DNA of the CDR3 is TGTGCTAGTGGTTTGAGGGACTTGGTTGGTATTACCTATGGCTACACCTTC.

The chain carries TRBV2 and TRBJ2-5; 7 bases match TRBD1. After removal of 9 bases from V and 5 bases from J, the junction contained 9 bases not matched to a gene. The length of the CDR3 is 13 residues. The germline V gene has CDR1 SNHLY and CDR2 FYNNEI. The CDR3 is CASYQGVQETQYF. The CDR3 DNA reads TGTGCCAGTTACCAGGGGGTCCAGGAGACCCAGTACTTC.

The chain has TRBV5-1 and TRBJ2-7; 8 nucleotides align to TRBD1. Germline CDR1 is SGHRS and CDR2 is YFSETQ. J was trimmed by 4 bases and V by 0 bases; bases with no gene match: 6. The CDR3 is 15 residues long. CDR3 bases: TGCGCCAGCAGCTTGGTATGGACAGGGACTTACGAGCAGTACTTC. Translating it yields CASSLVWTGTYEQYF.

CDR3 nucleotide sequence: TGTGCCAGCAGCGTAGCTAGCGGGAACACTGAAGCTTTCTTT. Translated, it gives CASSVASGNTEAFF. V and J are TRBV9 and TRBJ1-1; D is undetermined. V was clipped by 0 bases and J by 1 base, with 7 bases between them. Germline values: CDR1 SGDLS, CDR2 YYNGEE. The CDR3 runs to 14 residues.

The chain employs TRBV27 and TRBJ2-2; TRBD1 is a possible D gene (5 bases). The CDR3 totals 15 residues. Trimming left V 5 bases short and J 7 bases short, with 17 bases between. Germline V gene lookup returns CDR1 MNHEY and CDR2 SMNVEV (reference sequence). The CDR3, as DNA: TGTGCCAGCAGTACAAGCCAGGGTCCCGTCGGGGAGCTGTTTTTT. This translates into CASSTSQGPVGELFF.

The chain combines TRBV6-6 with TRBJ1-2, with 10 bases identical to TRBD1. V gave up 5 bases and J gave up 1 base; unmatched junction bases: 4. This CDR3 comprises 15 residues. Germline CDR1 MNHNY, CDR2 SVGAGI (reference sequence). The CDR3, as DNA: TGTGCCAGCAGTGACCGGGACAGGGGTAACTATGGCTACACCTTC. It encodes CASSDRDRGNYGYTF.

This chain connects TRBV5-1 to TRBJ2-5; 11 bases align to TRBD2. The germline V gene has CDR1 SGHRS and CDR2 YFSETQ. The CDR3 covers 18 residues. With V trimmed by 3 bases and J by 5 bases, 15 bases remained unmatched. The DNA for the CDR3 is TGCGCCAGCAGCTCCGGCGCGGTAGCGGGGGGGCTTGTGGAGACCCAGTACTTC. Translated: CASSSGAVAGGLVETQYF.

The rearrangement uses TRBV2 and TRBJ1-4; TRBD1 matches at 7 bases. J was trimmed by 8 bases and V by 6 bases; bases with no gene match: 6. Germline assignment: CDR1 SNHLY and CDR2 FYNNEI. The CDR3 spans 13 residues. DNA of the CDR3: TGTGCCAGCAGAGGGGGCTCGGTCGAAAAACTGTTTTTT. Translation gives CASRGGSVEKLFF.

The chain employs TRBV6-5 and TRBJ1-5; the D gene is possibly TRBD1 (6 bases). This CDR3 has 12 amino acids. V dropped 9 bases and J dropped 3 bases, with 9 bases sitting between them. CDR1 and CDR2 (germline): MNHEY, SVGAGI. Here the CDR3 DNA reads TGTGCCAGTTCAGGGGTCAATCAGCCCCAGCATTTT. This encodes CASSGVNQPQHF.

In nucleotides, the CDR3 is TGTGCCAGCGCTTCTAATGGAAACACCATATATTTT. Translating gives CASASNGNTIYF. The V and J genes are TRBV7-9 and TRBJ1-3, with D uncertain. The CDR3 consists of 12 residues. V dropped 8 bases and J dropped 3 bases, with 8 bases sitting between them. CDR1 is SEHNR, CDR2 FQNEAQ, per germline (reference sequence).

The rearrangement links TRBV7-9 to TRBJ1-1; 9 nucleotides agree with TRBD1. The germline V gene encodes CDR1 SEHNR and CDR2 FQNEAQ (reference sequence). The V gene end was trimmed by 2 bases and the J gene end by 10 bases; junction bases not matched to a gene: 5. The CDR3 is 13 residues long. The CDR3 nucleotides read TGTGCCAGCAGCTTAAGGGACAGGGAAGGAGCTTTCTTT. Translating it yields CASSLRDREGAFF.